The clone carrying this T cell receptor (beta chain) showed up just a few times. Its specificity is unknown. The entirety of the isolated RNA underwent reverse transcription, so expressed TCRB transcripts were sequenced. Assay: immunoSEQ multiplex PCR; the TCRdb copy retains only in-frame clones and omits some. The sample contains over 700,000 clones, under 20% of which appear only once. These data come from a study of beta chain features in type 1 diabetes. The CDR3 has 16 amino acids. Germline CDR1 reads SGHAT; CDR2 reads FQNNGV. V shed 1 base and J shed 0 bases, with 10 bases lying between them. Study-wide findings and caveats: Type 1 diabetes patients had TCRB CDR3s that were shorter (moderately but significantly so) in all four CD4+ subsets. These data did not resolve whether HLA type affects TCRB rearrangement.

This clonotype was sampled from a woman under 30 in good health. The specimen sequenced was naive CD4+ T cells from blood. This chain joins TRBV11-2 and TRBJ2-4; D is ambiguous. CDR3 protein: CASSLGGPLAKNIQYF. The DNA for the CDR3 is TGTGCCAGCAGCTTAGGTGGGCCCCTAGCCAAAAACATTCAGTACTTC. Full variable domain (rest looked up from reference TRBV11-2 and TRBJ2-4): EAGVAQSPRYKIIEKRQSVAFWCNPISGHATLYWYQQILGQGPKLLIQFQNNGVVDDSQLPKDRFSAERLKGVDSTLKIQPAKLEDSAVYLCASSLGGPLAKNIQYFGAGTRLSVL.